This passage covers 23 T cell receptor beta chains from one sample sequenced in a study of blood T cell repertoires in COVID-19. Profiling relied on immunoSEQ multiplex PCR, and the TCRdb table lists in-frame clones only, not all of them. The data hold some 200,000 clones, with roughly 90% observed a single time. Input material: PBMCs or T cells enriched from blood (not recorded which). The receptor set was obtained from a woman in her twenties or thirties who had recovered from COVID-19.

DNA for the CDR3: TGTGCCACAGGGGCCCGAGCCTATGGCTACACCTTC. It codes for CATGARAYGYTF. This rearrangement joins TRBV25-1 to TRBJ1-2; perhaps TRBD1 as D (6 bases). Trimming pared 10 bases from V and 4 bases from J, leaving 13 bases between. Looked up from germline, CDR1 is MGHDK and CDR2 is SYGVNS. This CDR3 region has 12 residues.

This clone appeared once. V gene TRBV7-2 combines with J gene TRBJ1-4; D remains ambiguous. Germline V gene data show CDR1 as SGHTA and CDR2 as FQGNSA. CDR3 size: 16 residues. Trimming removed 1 base from V and 8 bases from J, with 17 bases in between. The CDR3 DNA reads TGTGCCAGCAGCTTAGACAGATACCCCTTAATGGAAAAACTGTTTTTT. Translating gives CASSLDRYPLMEKLFF.

The chain joins TRBV7-9 to TRBJ1-1; D ambiguous. Germline V lookup: CDR1 SEHNR, CDR2 FQNEAQ (reference sequence). Trimming shortened V by 5 bases and J by 3 bases, and 7 bases separated the two germline ends. This CDR3 is 12 amino acids long. CDR3: CASSPQYTEAFF. In DNA, the CDR3 is TGTGCCAGCAGCCCCCAATACACTGAAGCTTTCTTT.

V usage is TRBV4-3 and J usage is TRBJ1-4, with TRBD1 matching over 8 bases. Trimming took 3 bases from V and 10 from J; bases not matched to a gene: 10. CDR3 size: 15 residues. Germline values: CDR1 LGHNA, CDR2 YSLEER. This CDR3 reads CASSHLDRGRPKLFF. The DNA for the CDR3 is TGCGCCAGCAGCCATCTCGACAGGGGCCGCCCAAAACTGTTTTTT.

The J gene is TRBJ2-2, the V gene TRBV30; 7 bases align to TRBD2. Trimming cost V 0 bases and J 2 bases; bases outside gene matches: 6. The germline CDR1 and CDR2 sequences are GTSNPN and SVGIG (reference sequence). The CDR3 has 16 amino acids. The CDR3 region is CAWSVGTTLNTGELFF. The CDR3 coding sequence is TGTGCCTGGAGTGTCGGGACTACCCTAAACACCGGGGAGCTGTTTTTT.

The sample holds one count of this clone. This chain connects TRBV6-2 or TRBV6-3 to TRBJ1-5; the match to TRBD1 covers 7 bases. This CDR3 comprises 16 residues. V lost 6 bases to trimming and J lost 0 bases; unmatched junction nucleotides: 8. Per the germline V gene, CDR1 is MNHEY and CDR2 is SVGEGT. CDR3 residues: CASSNGTEISNQPQHF. In DNA, the CDR3 is TGTGCCAGCAGCAACGGGACAGAGATTAGCAATCAGCCCCAGCATTTT.

The gene calls are TRBV7-2 and TRBJ2-5; 12 nucleotides agree with TRBD2. CDR1 is SGHTA, CDR2 FQGNSA, per germline. The CDR3 sequence is 15 residues long. V trimming: 1 base; J trimming: 5 bases; junction bases outside the gene matches: 2. The CDR3 DNA reads TGTGCCAGCAGCTTAGTCGGACTAGCGGGGGAGACCCAGTACTTC. Translation: CASSLVGLAGETQYF.

The chain employs TRBV9 and TRBJ1-2, with D maybe TRBD1 (5 bases). The CDR3 covers 12 residues. Germline V lookup: CDR1 SGDLS, CDR2 YYNGEE. The V gene lost 10 bases and the J gene lost 6 bases, with 16 bases spanning the gap. The CDR3 loop reads CAGRPRGDGYTF. CDR3 bases: TGTGCCGGCCGGCCCCGGGGGGATGGCTACACCTTC.

The chain links TRBV7-2 to TRBJ1-2, with a weak D call TRBD1 (6 bases). Germline V CDR1 and CDR2: SGHTA, FQGNSA. V lost 6 bases to trimming and J lost 6 bases, with 20 bases between them. CDR3 length: 15 amino acids. CDR3: CASRAGGGPVDGYTF. The CDR3 DNA sequence: TGTGCCAGCAGGGCTGGCGGGGGCCCGGTGGATGGCTACACCTTC.

J is TRBJ2-2 and V is TRBV6-4, with D possibly being TRBD2 (6 bases). There are 15 residues in the CDR3. The V end lost 2 bases, the J end lost 1 base, and 8 bases lay between the germline ends. Germline values: CDR1 MRHNA, CDR2 SNTAGT. DNA of the CDR3: TGTGCCAGCAGTGACGGGCGGGAGAACACCGGGGAGCTGTTTTTT. Amino acids: CASSDGRENTGELFF.

This sequence joins TRBV7-2 and TRBJ2-7; maybe TRBD2 (5 bases). V gave up 3 bases and J gave up 2 bases, with 11 bases separating them. The CDR3 is made up of 14 amino acids. Germline values: CDR1 SGHTA, CDR2 FQGNSA. The CDR3 coding sequence is TGTGCCAGCAGCTTCGGGGTGGCAGCCTACGAGCAGTACTTC. Its translation: CASSFGVAAYEQYF.

The chain couples TRBV30 to TRBJ1-1; the match to TRBD1 covers 9 bases. V lost 3 bases, J lost 3 bases, and 14 bases stayed unmatched. The length of the CDR3 is 17 residues. Germline lookup yields CDR1 GTSNPN and CDR2 SVGIG (reference sequence). CDR3 nucleotides: TGTGCCTGGAGGGGCAACAGGGGGCAAATTAGATACACTGAAGCTTTCTTT. Encoded protein: CAWRGNRGQIRYTEAFF.

The rearrangement links TRBV24-1 to TRBJ2-3, with D possibly matching TRBD1 (6 bases). CDR1 KGHDR and CDR2 SFDVKD come from the germline V gene. The CDR3 length is 14 residues. Trimming left V 6 bases short and J 6 bases short, with 15 bases between. CDR3 in DNA: TGTGCCACCAGTCAGGGGTGGGAAGCGGATACGCAGTATTTT. It translates to CATSQGWEADTQYF.

This clone occurred once. The chain employs TRBV30 and TRBJ2-3, with 9 bases matching TRBD2. The CDR3 is 14 amino acids. V dropped 4 bases and J dropped 2; count of bases not matched to a gene: 4. The germline CDR1 and CDR2 sequences are GTSNPN and SVGIG (reference sequence). In nucleotides, the CDR3 is TGTGCCTGGAATCTAGCGGGGACCACAGATACGCAGTATTTT. Protein: CAWNLAGTTDTQYF.

This chain uses TRBV27 with TRBJ2-7; 9 bases are shared with TRBD1. The CDR3 is 13 amino acids. Trimming cost V 5 bases and J 6 bases; bases outside gene matches: 5. Germline V gene lookup returns CDR1 MNHEY and CDR2 SMNVEV (reference sequence). In DNA form, the CDR3 reads TGTGCCAGCAGTCCGCGGACAGGGGTCGAGCAGTACTTC. Amino acid sequence: CASSPRTGVEQYF.

The CDR3 protein is CASSEDRPPYEQYF. For the CDR3, the DNA is TGTGCCAGCAGTGAAGACAGGCCTCCCTACGAGCAGTACTTC. This chain links TRBV6-1 with TRBJ2-7, with a possible D match to TRBD1 (5 bases). This CDR3 contains 14 residues. The germline V and J ends were trimmed by 1 base and 2 bases, with 9 bases remaining between them. Looked up from germline, CDR1 is MNHNS and CDR2 is SASEGT.

The J gene is TRBJ1-2, the V gene TRBV12-3 or TRBV12-4; D unclear. The length of the CDR3 is 12 residues. The V gene lost 2 bases and the J gene lost 14 bases, with 15 bases spanning the gap. CDR3 amino acids: CASSLTADGRTF. The CDR3, as DNA: TGTGCCAGCAGTTTAACGGCAGACGGGAGGACCTTC.

The chain uses TRBV29-1 and TRBJ2-7, with 7 bases identical to TRBD1. The V gene's germline CDR1 is SQVTM and CDR2 ANQGSEA. CDR3 length: 13 residues. V dropped 7 bases and J dropped 0; count of bases not matched to a gene: 6. The CDR3 nucleotides are TGCAGCGCACGGACAGGAAGCTCCTACGAGCAGTACTTC. This codes for CSARTGSSYEQYF.

This chain joins TRBV29-1 and TRBJ2-3; 12 bases map to TRBD2. The CDR3 sequence is 14 residues long. Germline lookup yields CDR1 SQVTM and CDR2 ANQGSEA. Trimming took 4 bases from V and 1 from J; bases not matched to a gene: 0. The CDR3 DNA follows: TGCAGCGTTGGGACTAGCGGGGGCACAGATACGCAGTATTTT. It encodes CSVGTSGGTDTQYF.

V gene TRBV11-2 combines with J gene TRBJ2-7; tentative D call: TRBD2 (6 bases). Trimming stripped 7 bases from V and 0 bases from J, with 13 bases between. CDR3 size: 14 residues. The germline V gene encodes CDR1 SGHAT and CDR2 FQNNGV. CDR3 nucleotide sequence: TGTGCCAGCAACGATCGGGGGAGCTCCTACGAGCAGTACTTC. Translating it yields CASNDRGSSYEQYF.

This chain connects TRBV6-6 to TRBJ1-2; perhaps TRBD1 as D (6 bases). Deletions cut 0 bases from V and 0 bases from J, with 11 bases between. Germline V gene sequence: CDR1 MNHNY, CDR2 SVGAGI (reference sequence). The CDR3 has 16 residues. The CDR3 reads CASSYSVGQPNYGYTF. Here the CDR3 DNA reads TGTGCCAGCAGTTACTCAGTGGGACAACCTAACTATGGCTACACCTTC.

This clone was observed once. The chain employs TRBV6-5 and TRBJ2-1, with D possibly being TRBD2 (6 bases). Trimming shortened V by 2 bases and J by 15 bases, and 11 bases separated the two germline ends. Germline V lookup: CDR1 MNHEY, CDR2 SVGAGI. This CDR3 region has 11 residues. The CDR3 region has the DNA TGTGCCAGCAGTTACGGCGGGAATAGGTTCTTC. Translated, it gives CASSYGGNRFF.

The J gene is TRBJ1-4, the V gene TRBV28; no clear D. V lost 5 bases and J 8 bases, leaving 15 bases between the germline ends. The germline V gene has CDR1 MDHEN and CDR2 SYDVKM. The CDR3 contains 14 residues. This CDR3 reads CASSTPGTGEKLFF. As DNA, the CDR3 is TGTGCCAGCAGTACTCCGGGAACGGGCGAAAAACTGTTTTTT.